This T cell receptor beta chain was found in a study of blood T cell repertoires in COVID-19. How the authors handled the data: Amplified reference gene primers provided the basis for estimating nucleated cell counts. Clones were read by immunoSEQ multiplex PCR, and TCRdb kept only the in-frame ones, dropping some. V and J calls and clone size are those listed in that table; D and trimming were worked out from the DNA. The data contain 270,000 or so clones, around nine tenths of them singletons. Trimming cost V 3 bases and J 4 bases; bases outside gene matches: 5. Germline CDR1 is SEHNR and CDR2 is FQNEAQ (reference sequence). The length of the CDR3 is 15 residues.

The sequence came from a woman younger than 35 who had recovered from COVID-19. The chain has TRBV7-9 and TRBJ2-5, with 10 bases lining up with TRBD1. Sequences were obtained from PBMCs or T cells enriched from blood (not recorded which). The CDR3 nucleotides read TGTGCCAGCAGCTTCCGGGACAGGGGAAGAGAGACCCAGTACTTC. Translated, it gives CASSFRDRGRETQYF. Full variable domain (rest looked up from reference TRBV7-9 and TRBJ2-5): DTGVSQNPRHKITKRGQNVTFRCDPISEHNRLYWYRQTLGQGPEFLTYFQNEAQLEKSRLLSDRFSAERPKGSFSTLEIQRTEQGDSAMYLCASSFRDRGRETQYFGPGTRLLVL.